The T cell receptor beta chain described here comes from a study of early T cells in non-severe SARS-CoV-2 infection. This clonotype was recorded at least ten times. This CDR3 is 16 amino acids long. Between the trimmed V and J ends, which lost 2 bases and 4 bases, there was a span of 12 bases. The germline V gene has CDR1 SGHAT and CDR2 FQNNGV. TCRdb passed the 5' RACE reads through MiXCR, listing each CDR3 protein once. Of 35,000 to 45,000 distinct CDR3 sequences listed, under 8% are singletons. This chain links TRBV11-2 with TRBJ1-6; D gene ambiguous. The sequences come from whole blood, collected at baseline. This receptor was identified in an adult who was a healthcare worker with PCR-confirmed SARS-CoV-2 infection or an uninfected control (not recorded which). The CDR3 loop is CASSLSGSQYNSPLHF. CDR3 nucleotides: TGTGCCAGCAGCTTATCGGGGTCCCAATATAATTCACCCCTCCACTTT.